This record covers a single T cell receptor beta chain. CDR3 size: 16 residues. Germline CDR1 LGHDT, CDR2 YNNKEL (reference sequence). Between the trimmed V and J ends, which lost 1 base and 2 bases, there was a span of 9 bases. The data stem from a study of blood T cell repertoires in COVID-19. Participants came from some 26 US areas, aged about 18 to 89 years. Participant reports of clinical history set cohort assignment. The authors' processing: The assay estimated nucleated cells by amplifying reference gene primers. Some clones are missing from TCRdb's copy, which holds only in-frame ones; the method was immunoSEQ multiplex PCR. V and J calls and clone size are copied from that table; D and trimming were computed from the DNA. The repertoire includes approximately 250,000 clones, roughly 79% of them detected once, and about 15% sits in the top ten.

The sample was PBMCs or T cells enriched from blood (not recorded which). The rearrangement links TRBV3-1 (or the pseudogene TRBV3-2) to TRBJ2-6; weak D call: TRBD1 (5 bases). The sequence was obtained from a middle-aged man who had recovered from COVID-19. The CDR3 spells CASSQGSRAGANVLTF. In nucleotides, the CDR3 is TGTGCCAGCAGCCAAGGAAGCAGGGCTGGGGCCAACGTCCTGACTTTC.